Included here is one T cell receptor (beta chain) sequence, with context. This clone's antigen is unknown. No much larger clone exists at a distance of one base, and base qualities are not known. The sample is drawn from a study of T cell changes during pregnancy in multiple sclerosis (dated by TCRdb to between 2019 and 2020). About the investigation overall: The study looked at changes in the T cell repertoire across pregnancy in women with multiple sclerosis.

The library was built by means of the immunoSEQ multiplex PCR assay. TCRdb carries this immuneACCESS record with in-frame sequences only. Its versions omit some clonotypes, under half of them owing to an unresolved V gene in the studies checked, with the rest unexplained. The table for this sample lists around 32,000 clones; approximately 88% of them were counted only once. The biggest ten clones account for more than 7% of the sample. Its CDR3 holds 16 amino acids, cysteine through phenylalanine. Only the CDR3 DNA stays, 48 bases, in frame from base 1. CDR1 and CDR2 (MNHEY, SMNVEV) derive from the germline V gene (reference sequence). Trimming removed 4 bases from V and 4 bases from J; the gene matches leave 7 bases unexplained.

The starting material was CD8+ T cells from peripheral blood mononuclear cells, obtained before pregnancy. The rearrangement joined TRBV27 to TRBJ1-2; 12 of the junction bases match TRBD1. The sequence derives from a female donor with multiple sclerosis, enrolled in a pregnancy study. The bases are TGTGCCAGCAGTTCCGGGACAGGGGGCGGCGGCTATGGCTACACCTTC. The resulting protein is CASSSGTGGGGYGYTF.